The 21 T cell receptor beta chains reported below all come from one sample, sequenced in a study of cytomegalovirus exposure and HLA in healthy donors. The PCR made use of 60 Vbeta and 13 Jbeta primers. Generated by immunoSEQ multiplex PCR, the TCRdb table keeps only in-frame clones and is missing some. The sample table sets out about 100,000 clones. Material for sequencing was PBMCs. The receptors here all came from a man between 45 and 60 years old in good health and CMV-seronegative.

The chain has TRBV5-6 and TRBJ2-7, with D possibly matching TRBD1 (5 bases). From germline, CDR1 is SGHDT and CDR2 YYEEEE. The CDR3 runs to 14 residues. Trimming took off 2 bases at V and 3 bases at J, with 12 bases between the two ends. CDR3 region: CASSFAAGFYEQYF. The CDR3 DNA sequence: TGTGCCAGCAGCTTCGCGGCAGGGTTCTACGAGCAGTACTTC.

The CDR3 nucleotides read TGTGCCAGCAGCCAAATCGGGACAGGGAACTATGGCTACACCTTC. This encodes CASSQIGTGNYGYTF. The chain couples TRBV13 to TRBJ1-2; 9 bases agree with TRBD1. There are 15 residues in the CDR3. V was pared by 5 bases and J by 2 bases, with 6 bases of the junction left unmatched. Germline V gene lookup returns CDR1 PRHDT and CDR2 FYEKMQ (reference sequence).

The chain combines TRBV5-1 with TRBJ2-3; possibly TRBD2 for D (5 bases). Trimming removed 2 bases from V and 5 bases from J, with 15 bases in between. Per germline, CDR1 SGHRS and CDR2 YFSETQ. This CDR3 spans 15 amino acids. The CDR3 coding sequence is TGCGCCAGCAGCTTATTTGGACTGCCTAAAGATACGCAGTATTTT. Translated: CASSLFGLPKDTQYF.

The CDR3 DNA reads as TGTGCCAGTAGTGAGGGGGCCTTACTAACTTACGAGCAGTACTTC. It codes for CASSEGALLTYEQYF. V and J are TRBV19 and TRBJ2-7; 7 nucleotides agree with TRBD1. The CDR3 spans 15 residues. The V gene end was trimmed by 5 bases and the J gene end by 4 bases; junction bases not matched to a gene: 11. Germline V gives CDR1 LNHDA, CDR2 SQIVND (reference sequence).

This rearrangement joins TRBV7-9 to TRBJ2-3; tentatively, D is TRBD1 (5 bases). Germline loops: CDR1 SEHNR, CDR2 FQNEAQ (reference sequence). The V gene lost 5 bases and the J gene lost 0 bases, with 24 bases spanning the gap. This CDR3 has 19 amino acids. The CDR3 loop is CASSPTIGALGPSTDTQYF. The CDR3 DNA reads as TGTGCCAGCAGCCCAACTATAGGGGCCCTAGGCCCTAGCACAGATACGCAGTATTTT. The full variable domain, completed using reference TRBV7-9 and TRBJ2-3, is DTGVSQNPRHKITKRGQNVTFRCDPISEHNRLYWYRQTLGQGPEFLTYFQNEAQLEKSRLLSDRFSAERPKGSFSTLEIQRTEQGDSAMYLCASSPTIGALGPSTDTQYFGPGTRLTVL.

The rearrangement links TRBV29-1 to TRBJ2-5; 9 bases fit TRBD1. The J call is uncertain, as TRBJ2-7 better fits the DNA end. In germline, CDR1 is SQVTM, CDR2 ANQGSEA. This CDR3 has 15 residues. Here the CDR3 DNA reads TGCAGCGTTAGGAGGGTGGGGACAGGGAGCTACGAGCAGTACTTC. Translation gives CSVRRVGTGSYEQYF.

CDR3 sequence (DNA): TGTGCCAGCAGCCCCGGACTAGCGGGATCGAGCTCCTACAATGAGCAGTTCTTC. Translated, it gives CASSPGLAGSSSYNEQFF. This sequence joins TRBV7-8 and TRBJ2-1; 12 bases fit TRBD2. The V and J ends lost 5 bases and 0 bases, in that order; junction bases with no gene match: 8. CDR3 size: 18 residues. CDR1 is SGHVS, CDR2 FQNEAQ, per germline.

The chain employs TRBV6-5 and TRBJ2-1, with a weak D call TRBD2 (7 bases). V was trimmed by 6 bases and J by 6 bases, leaving 18 bases between them. Per germline, CDR1 MNHEY and CDR2 SVGAGI. The CDR3 consists of 15 residues. CDR3 in DNA: TGTGCCAGCAGCCTCGACGGGGGGACAACCAATGAGCAGTTCTTC. It specifies CASSLDGGTTNEQFF.

This chain joins TRBV19 and TRBJ1-1; 10 bases fit TRBD1. From germline, CDR1 is LNHDA and CDR2 SQIVND (reference sequence). The V segment lost 7 bases and the J segment 3 bases; nucleotides outside the gene matches: 5. This CDR3 has 14 amino acids. The DNA for the CDR3 is TGTGCCAGTACCGGGACAGGGGTACACACTGAAGCTTTCTTT. This encodes CASTGTGVHTEAFF.

About this clone itself: Other DNA sequences in this sample translate to the same CDR3. The chain employs TRBV7-9 and TRBJ1-2, with D tentatively TRBD1 (5 bases). Looked up from germline, CDR1 is SEHNR and CDR2 is FQNEAQ (reference sequence). The V end lost 1 base, the J end lost 7 bases, and 10 bases lay between the germline ends. The CDR3 consists of 13 residues. CDR3 protein: CASSLEGARGYTF. The CDR3 nucleotides read TGTGCCAGCAGCTTAGAAGGGGCTCGTGGCTACACCTTC.

CDR3 loop: CASSRVMNTEAFF. The CDR3 DNA sequence: TGTGCCAGCTCACGCGTTATGAACACTGAAGCTTTCTTT. This chain links TRBV6-5 with TRBJ1-1; D is unresolved. Germline V gene sequence: CDR1 MNHEY, CDR2 SVGAGI. The CDR3 runs 13 residues. Trimming took off 8 bases at V and 0 bases at J, with 10 bases between the two ends.

This chain connects TRBV7-8 to TRBJ1-5, with D possibly matching TRBD1 (5 bases). The germline gives CDR1 SGHVS, CDR2 FQNEAQ. This CDR3 is built from 13 residues. Trimming removed 5 bases at V and 3 bases at J, with 8 bases between. CDR3 nucleotides: TGTGCCAGCAGCCTGACAGACAATCAGCCCCAGCATTTT. It translates to CASSLTDNQPQHF.

The V and J genes are TRBV2 and TRBJ2-5, with D perhaps TRBD1 (5 bases). The assigned J gene may be wrong: the sequence end matches TRBJ2-7 better. CDR1 is SNHLY and CDR2 is FYNNEI in the germline V gene. This CDR3 is built from 11 residues. CDR3: CASRAGIEQYF. The DNA for the CDR3 is TGTGCCAGCAGGGCAGGGATCGAGCAGTACTTC.

The rearrangement joins TRBV25-1 to TRBJ1-2, with D maybe TRBD1 (5 bases). Germline V gene sequence: CDR1 MGHDK, CDR2 SYGVNS. The CDR3 loop spans 15 amino acids. Trimming removed 4 bases from V and 7 bases from J, with 19 bases in between. CDR3 sequence (DNA): TGTGCCAGCAGTGCCGGGACCCCCGAAGCGGGTGGCTACACCTTC. Its protein product is CASSAGTPEAGGYTF.

The DNA of the CDR3 is TGCGCCAGCAGCCAGATCTGGGCAGTGAACACTGAAGCTTTCTTT. This encodes CASSQIWAVNTEAFF. The chain uses TRBV4-3 and TRBJ1-1; D remains unclear. CDR1 is LGHNA, CDR2 YSLEER, per germline. V gave up 3 bases and J gave up 0 bases, with 11 bases separating them. The CDR3 is 15 amino acids.

This chain links TRBV18 with TRBJ2-1; a possible D gene is TRBD1 (6 bases). CDR1 is KGHSH, CDR2 LQKENI, per germline. The CDR3 length is 16 residues. V lost 5 bases, J lost 7 bases, and 21 bases lay in between. The CDR3 DNA reads TGTGCCAGCTCAAACCAGGGGCGGGTGAGGGGAAATGAGCAGTTCTTC. Translating gives CASSNQGRVRGNEQFF. The full variable domain, rest sourced from reference TRBV18 and TRBJ2-1, is NAGVMQNPRHLVRRRGQEARLRCSPMKGHSHVYWYRQLPEEGLKFMVYLQKENIIDESGMPKERFSAEFPKEGPSILRIQQVVRGDSAAYFCASSNQGRVRGNEQFFGPGTRLTVL.

The rearrangement uses TRBV9 and TRBJ1-4, with 9 bases that match TRBD1. CDR3 length: 14 amino acids. Per the germline V gene, CDR1 is SGDLS and CDR2 is YYNGEE. Losses at the gene ends were 3 bases for V and 5 bases for J; bases not matched to a gene: 2. The CDR3 protein is CASSAGTGNEKLFF. The DNA for the CDR3 is TGTGCCAGCAGCGCCGGGACAGGGAATGAAAAACTGTTTTTT.

The chain couples TRBV28 to TRBJ2-5, with TRBD1 as a possible D gene (6 bases). Trimming left V 3 bases short and J 2 bases short, with 16 bases between. The CDR3 length is 16 residues. Germline V gene data show CDR1 as MDHEN and CDR2 as SYDVKM. DNA of the CDR3: TGTGCCAGCAGTTTTGAAGTGACAGGCGATCAAGAGACCCAGTACTTC. As protein: CASSFEVTGDQETQYF. Full variable domain (missing parts from reference TRBV28 and TRBJ2-5): DVKVTQSSRYLVKRTGEKVFLECVQDMDHENMFWYRQDPGLGLRLIYFSYDVKMKEKGDIPEGYSVSREKKERFSLILESASTNQTSMYLCASSFEVTGDQETQYFGPGTRLLVL.

The V and J genes are TRBV18 and TRBJ2-7; perhaps TRBD2 as D (5 bases). Trimming pared 5 bases from V and 2 bases from J, leaving 16 bases between. The CDR3 runs to 15 residues. Germline V CDR1 and CDR2: KGHSH, LQKENI. The CDR3 region is CASSEGTADTYEQYF. As DNA, the CDR3 is TGTGCCAGCTCAGAGGGTACAGCGGATACCTACGAGCAGTACTTC.

The chain links TRBV6-1 to TRBJ1-3; 10 nucleotides line up with TRBD1. Germline CDR1 MNHNS, CDR2 SASEGT. V trimming: 4 bases; J trimming: 3 bases; junction bases outside the gene matches: 9. The CDR3 consists of 17 residues. CDR3 nucleotide sequence: TGTGCCAGCAGTGTTGCCGGGACAGGGGATTTTGGAAACACCATATATTTT. Protein: CASSVAGTGDFGNTIYF.

The genes are TRBV30 and TRBJ1-1, with TRBD1 matching 8 bases. The CDR3 has 16 residues. Looked up from germline, CDR1 is GTSNPN and CDR2 is SVGIG (reference sequence). With 5 bases clipped from V and 1 base from J, the junction kept 12 bases outside the gene matches. As DNA, the CDR3 is TGTGCCTGGCGTCTTAGGGCCGGGACAGGGAACACTGAAGCTTTCTTT. Its protein product is CAWRLRAGTGNTEAFF. Combining the CDR3 with reference TRBV30 and TRBJ1-1 gives the whole variable domain SQTIHQWPATLVQPVGSPLSLECTVEGTSNPNLYWYRQAAGRGLQLLFYSVGIGQISSEVPQNLSASRPQDRQFILSSKKLLLSDSGFYLCAWRLRAGTGNTEAFFGQGTRLTVV.